These T cell receptor beta chains were read from a single sample in a study of cytomegalovirus exposure and HLA in healthy donors. Assay used: immunoSEQ multiplex PCR; TCRdb lists only in-frame clones, some missing. This table has approximately 100,000 clones, less than 80% appearing once. The specimen was PBMCs. The receptors come from a woman aged 40 to 50 in good health and CMV-seronegative. Each CDR3 is given with its conserved first and last residue. The D gene is left open where the match is weak.

d_gene,j_gene,v_gene,len,CDR3aa
.,TRBJ2-5,TRBV11-2,15,CASSLGGLSRETQYF
TRBD2,TRBJ2-1,TRBV18,19,CASSLRTSGSLSSYNEQFF
TRBD2,TRBJ2-1,TRBV2,15,CASLYGLAGNNEQFF
TRBD2,TRBJ2-7,TRBV5-1,15,CASSLAGGRDYEQYF
.,TRBJ2-7,TRBV9,15,CASSVDWYSTYEQYF
.,TRBJ2-7,TRBV19,13,CASSPGTIYSLFF
.,TRBJ2-7,TRBV5-1,15,CASSPRDGSSYEQYF
.,TRBJ2-7,TRBV6-8,12,CANLAFHYEQYF
.,TRBJ2-5,TRBV2,13,CASLKLRDTSKYF
TRBD1,TRBJ1-2,TRBV6-5,12,CASSEQGFGYTF
TRBD1,TRBJ1-1,TRBV7-9,14,CASSDQGGFTEAFF
TRBD2,TRBJ2-1,TRBV28,16,CASRLRTSGRAGEQFF
TRBD2,TRBJ2-7,TRBV7-9,16,CSSSPRTSGRGYEQYF
TRBD2,TRBJ2-1,TRBV6-5,14,CASSSGLAANEQFF
.,TRBJ1-5,TRBV6-1,15,CASTYGGVGNQPQHF
TRBD2,TRBJ2-1,TRBV6-7,16,CASSRQTSGCLGEQFF
.,TRBJ2-3,TRBV10-2,15,CASSVSGPGADTQYF
.,TRBJ2-1,TRBV28,15,CATAPIDSNYNEQFF
.,TRBJ2-1,TRBV27,15,CASRNRDAAYNEQFF
.,TRBJ1-1,TRBV7-8,15,CASGRGRAGITEAFF
.,TRBJ1-2,TRBV9,11,CASSLRGGYTF
.,TRBJ2-1,TRBV16,15,CASSDDGSTYNEQFF
TRBD1,TRBJ1-1,TRBV9,15,CASSAPGQLNTEAFF
.,TRBJ2-3,TRBV7-2,15,CASSSTFNSADTQYF
TRBD1,TRBJ2-3,TRBV7-2,13,CASSRQGPDTQYF
TRBD1,TRBJ2-7,TRBV28,15,CASSPRGQLNYEQYF
.,TRBJ2-1,TRBV5-1,15,CASSLVGQAYNEQFF
.,TRBJ1-5,TRBV7-2,14,CASSPHPLHQPQHF
TRBD1,TRBJ2-7,TRBV19,17,CASSPSGTGHTFYEQYF
.,TRBJ1-5,TRBV6-5,13,CASSGDPNQPQHF
.,TRBJ1-1,TRBV7-9,17,CASSLSVGGQGGTEAFF
.,TRBJ2-5,TRBV5-1,13,CASSPDTYQTQYF
TRBD1,TRBJ2-5,TRBV28,15,CASTMPRDREETQYF
.,TRBJ2-2,TRBV5-1,14,CASSLGLTDGELFF
TRBD2,TRBJ2-1,TRBV18,16,CASSPSGTSGPNEQFF
.,TRBJ1-5,TRBV28,15,CASSTKQGWNQPQHF